The 11 T cell receptor beta chains below all came from one sample that was sequenced in a study of T cell responses to AZD1222 COVID-19 vaccine. The repertoire was sequenced with immunoSEQ multiplex PCR; TCRdb's copy has only in-frame clones and lacks some. The sample holds approximately 150,000 clones, approximately 90% seen once. Source: peripheral blood, taken 28 days after the second AZD1222 dose. The receptors shown here come from an adult who received the AZD1222 COVID-19 vaccine.

There are a few counts of this clone. This sequence joins TRBV5-8 and TRBJ1-2; maybe TRBD1 (6 bases). The CDR3 loop spans 15 amino acids. CDR1 and CDR2 (germline): SGHTS, YDEGEE. Trimming cost V 2 bases and J 2 bases, with 13 bases left between them. CDR3 sequence reads: CASSLMTGSNYGYTF. CDR3 DNA: TGTGCCAGCAGCTTAATGACAGGATCAAACTATGGCTACACCTTC. Using reference TRBV5-8 and TRBJ1-2 for the parts outside the CDR3, the full variable domain is EAGVTQSPTHLIKTRGQQATLRCSPISGHTSVYWYQQALGLGLQFLLWYDEGEERNRGNFPPRFSGRQFPNYSSELNVNALELEDSALYLCASSLMTGSNYGYTFGSGTRLTVV.

The chain joins TRBV7-2 to TRBJ2-7; the D gene could be TRBD1 or TRBD2 (5 bases each). CDR1 SGHTA and CDR2 FQGNSA come from the germline V gene. The CDR3 runs 15 residues. V gave up 1 base and J gave up 2 bases, with 12 bases separating them. The CDR3 loop reads CASSLGVGVPYEQYF. The CDR3 DNA is TGTGCCAGCAGCTTAGGGGTGGGGGTCCCCTACGAGCAGTACTTC.

The V and J genes are TRBV7-9 and TRBJ2-7; possible D gene TRBD2, 6 bases. This CDR3 has 19 residues. Germline CDR1 is SEHNR and CDR2 is FQNEAQ (reference sequence). V was shortened by 2 bases and J by 2 bases, with 25 bases between the two germline ends. CDR3 nucleotides: TGTGCCAGCAGCTTACTAAAGGGGACTGCGGGAAGCCTAACCTACGAGCAGTACTTC. Translating gives CASSLLKGTAGSLTYEQYF.

This chain links TRBV5-5 with TRBJ2-1, with D possibly being TRBD1 or TRBD2 (5 bases each). Trimming removed 0 bases at V and 6 bases at J, with 10 bases between. CDR3 size: 14 residues. Germline-derived CDR1 and CDR2 are SGHKS and YYEKEE (reference sequence). CDR3: CASSLEWGSNEQFF. The CDR3 DNA reads TGTGCCAGCAGCTTGGAGTGGGGGTCCAATGAGCAGTTCTTC.

In nucleotides, the CDR3 is TGTGCCAGCAGTTTTTTTACGTTAAGGAACACTGAAGCTTTCTTT. Protein product: CASSFFTLRNTEAFF. V is TRBV28 and J is TRBJ1-1; D gene uncertain. Deletions cut 3 bases from V and 1 base from J, with 12 bases between. The germline gives CDR1 MDHEN, CDR2 SYDVKM. This CDR3 has 15 residues. Supplemented by reference TRBV28 and TRBJ1-1, the full variable domain reads DVKVTQSSRYLVKRTGEKVFLECVQDMDHENMFWYRQDPGLGLRLIYFSYDVKMKEKGDIPEGYSVSREKKERFSLILESASTNQTSMYLCASSFFTLRNTEAFFGQGTRLTVV.

This chain uses TRBV28 with TRBJ2-4; TRBD1 matches 8 bases. V shed 4 bases, J shed 2 bases, and the junction held 10 bases outside the gene matches. The CDR3 sequence is 17 residues long. Germline V lookup: CDR1 MDHEN, CDR2 SYDVKM. The CDR3 spells CASSSTGQAITKNIQYF. The DNA of the CDR3 is TGTGCCAGCAGTTCAACGGGACAGGCGATAACCAAAAACATTCAGTACTTC.

The chain couples TRBV7-2 to TRBJ1-5; 11 bases are a match to TRBD1. V trimming: 4 bases; J trimming: 1 base; junction bases outside the gene matches: 9. This CDR3 is 18 amino acids long. Per the germline V gene, CDR1 is SGHTA and CDR2 is FQGNSA. CDR3 sequence (DNA): TGTGCCAGCAGCTCACGGACAGGGGGCGCCCGGAGCAATCAGCCCCAGCATTTT. As protein: CASSSRTGGARSNQPQHF.

The chain links TRBV19 to TRBJ1-3; D unresolved. V dropped 6 bases and J dropped 2 bases, with 8 bases sitting between them. Germline CDR1 reads LNHDA; CDR2 reads SQIVND (reference sequence). The CDR3 loop spans 13 amino acids. The CDR3: CASRREAGNTIYF. Written as DNA, the CDR3 is TGTGCCAGTAGGCGGGAGGCTGGAAACACCATATATTTT.

This chain links TRBV6-5 with TRBJ1-1; TRBD1 is a possible D gene (6 bases). Germline values: CDR1 MNHEY, CDR2 SVGAGI. The CDR3 is made up of 14 amino acids. V lost 8 bases and J lost 3, with 16 bases in between. CDR3 residues: CASASRGRDTEAFF. The CDR3 nucleotides are TGTGCCAGCGCTTCTCGGGGGCGAGACACTGAAGCTTTCTTT.

This clone was seen more than once but under ten times. V usage is TRBV6-4 and J usage is TRBJ2-7; 8 nucleotides line up with TRBD2. There are 14 residues in the CDR3. Trimming at V came to 3 bases and at J to 3 bases, leaving 4 bases not matched to a gene. Germline V CDR1 and CDR2: MRHNA, SNTAGT. CDR3 region: CASSETGTSYEQYF. CDR3 DNA sequence: TGTGCCAGCAGTGAAACCGGGACTAGCTACGAGCAGTACTTC.

The gene calls are TRBV10-3 and TRBJ1-1; 7 nucleotides match TRBD1. The V gene end was trimmed by 6 bases and the J gene end by 1 base; junction bases not matched to a gene: 5. CDR3 length: 14 amino acids. Germline V gene sequence: CDR1 ENHRY, CDR2 SYGVKD. In DNA form, the CDR3 reads TGTGCCATCAGGACGGGACAGACGAACACTGAAGCTTTCTTT. Translation: CAIRTGQTNTEAFF.